This T cell receptor (beta chain) appears in the sequencing data of a study of blood T cell repertoires in COVID-19. Across the whole study: Samples of COVID-19 (acute and convalescent) were obtained from the United States, Italy and Spain. T cells, B-cell-depleted T cells, or PBMCs provided the cDNA or gDNA that served as material.

The CDR3 spans 15 residues. The V gene end was trimmed by 2 bases and the J gene end by 4 bases; junction bases not matched to a gene: 5. Germline loops: CDR1 SGHRS, CDR2 YFSETQ. In the original workflow: Amplification of reference gene primers was used by the study to estimate nucleated cell counts. The protocol was immunoSEQ multiplex PCR, while the TCRdb copy is restricted to in-frame clones and leaves out a portion. That table is the source of V, J and clone size, and D and trimming were worked out from the DNA. The sample records 55,000 to 75,000 clones, roughly 82% being singletons. This sequence was found in an elderly man with active COVID-19. Sequencing input: peripheral blood. The gene calls are TRBV5-1 and TRBJ2-1; 8 positions agree with TRBD2. CDR3: CASSLLAARYNEQFF. For the CDR3, the DNA is TGCGCCAGCAGCTTACTAGCGGCGCGGTACAATGAGCAGTTCTTC.